The clone carrying this TCR beta chain was observed a handful of times. Germline assignment: CDR1 SGDLS and CDR2 YYNGEE. The CDR3 sequence is 14 residues long. V dropped 3 bases and J dropped 1 base, with 10 bases sitting between them. The data originate from a study of blood T cells in healthy people across ages. It was with a sample-barcoded 5' primer and a J-beta primer mix that a second PCR of roughly 6 to 11 cycles was run. Sequencing yielded, for each sample, at least 3 million paired-end reads carrying CDR3. Using its own MiXCR run on the 5' RACE reads, TCRdb lists one record per CDR3 protein. The data hold 600,000 to 800,000 distinct CDR3 sequences, with roughly 21% observed a single time.

The sequence was collected from a man between 65 and 79 years old in good health. The rearrangement links TRBV9 to TRBJ1-2; D is perhaps TRBD1 (5 bases). The sequencing input was blood. CDR3 protein: CASSAQTDNYGYTF. CDR3 DNA sequence: TGTGCCAGCAGCGCTCAGACAGATAACTATGGCTACACCTTC.